Each of the 14 T cell receptor beta chains below was sequenced from the same sample in a study of Ad26.COV2.S vaccination and SARS-CoV-2 variants. Produced via immunoSEQ multiplex PCR; TCRdb's table is partial and in-frame only. The data contain about 320,000 clones, about 82% of them singletons. The sample's treatment: roughly 20 received Ad26.COV2.S at low or high dose, single or two shots; roughly 5 received placebo; per-sample allocation not given. Day 63 after the first vaccine or placebo injection was the time point for sampling. The sequences come from peripheral blood, collected in a trial of Ad26.COV2.S vaccine versus placebo. Every receptor here comes from a person between 18 and 60 years old who received the Ad26.COV2.S COVID-19 vaccine or a placebo.

The chain links TRBV24-1 to TRBJ2-3, with 8 positions matching TRBD2. The trim removed 7 bases at V and 1 base at J, leaving 3 bases unmatched. Germline CDR1 is KGHDR and CDR2 is SFDVKD. This CDR3 contains 14 residues. CDR3 DNA: TGTGCCACCAGGATTAGCGGGGGCACAGATACGCAGTATTTT. Its protein product is CATRISGGTDTQYF.

The V and J genes are TRBV10-2 and TRBJ1-5; D is undetermined. CDR1 is WSHSY and CDR2 is SAAADI in the germline V gene. V was trimmed by 0 bases and J by 9 bases, leaving 15 bases between them. The CDR3 consists of 15 residues. The CDR3 nucleotides are TGCGCCAGCAGTGAGTCGACTCTGGCGGCCAGGCCCCAGCATTTT. As protein: CASSESTLAARPQHF.

The chain couples TRBV29-1 to TRBJ1-3; D is unclear. Trimming took off 6 bases at V and 2 bases at J, with 8 bases between the two ends. The germline CDR1 and CDR2 sequences are SQVTM and ANQGSEA. CDR3 length: 12 residues. The CDR3 region is CSVESPGNTIYF. The CDR3 DNA sequence: TGCAGCGTCGAGAGTCCTGGAAACACCATATATTTT.

The V call is TRBV5-5, the J call TRBJ2-5; TRBD1 matches 7 bases. The germline V gene has CDR1 SGHKS and CDR2 YYEKEE (reference sequence). This CDR3 contains 14 residues. Trimming removed 0 bases from V and 7 bases from J; junction bases left unmatched: 6. The CDR3 protein is CASSLDRGYVTQYF. The CDR3 region has the DNA TGTGCCAGCAGCTTGGACAGGGGATACGTGACCCAGTACTTC.

This clone is a singleton in its sample. J is TRBJ1-3 and V is TRBV18; 7 bases are shared with TRBD1. In germline, CDR1 is KGHSH, CDR2 LQKENI. Trimming removed 5 bases from V and 0 bases from J; junction bases left unmatched: 7. This CDR3 comprises 16 residues. The CDR3 nucleotides read TGTGCCAGCTCAGACCCGGGACAGAACTCTGGAAACACCATATATTTT. Protein: CASSDPGQNSGNTIYF.

The rearrangement links TRBV5-4 to TRBJ1-4; TRBD1 might be the D (5 bases). The CDR3 covers 15 residues. Germline V CDR1 and CDR2: SGHNT, YYREEE (reference sequence). V lost 4 bases and J lost 4, with 14 bases in between. The CDR3 bases are TGTGCCAGCAGCCCGTGGGGGGGTTATAATGAAAAACTGTTTTTT. Encoded protein: CASSPWGGYNEKLFF.

This chain joins TRBV28 and TRBJ1-3; 7 nucleotides align to TRBD1. In germline, CDR1 is MDHEN, CDR2 SYDVKM. The CDR3 has 16 amino acids. V gave up 6 bases and J gave up 0 bases; unmatched junction bases: 8. CDR3 sequence reads: CASRRQGLYSGNTIYF. The CDR3 nucleotides read TGTGCCAGCAGGCGACAGGGCCTATACTCTGGAAACACCATATATTTT.

The gene calls are TRBV28 and TRBJ2-7; 9 bases are a match to TRBD1. Looked up from germline, CDR1 is MDHEN and CDR2 is SYDVKM. This CDR3 has 16 amino acids. V shed 6 bases and J 2 bases; nucleotides not matched to a gene: 11. CDR3 bases: TGTGCCAGCAGCTCCGGTGGGGGACAGGGCCCCTACGAGCAGTACTTC. This translates into CASSSGGGQGPYEQYF.

J is TRBJ1-2 and V is TRBV28; TRBD1 aligns across 10 bases. Germline trimming cut 5 bases from V and 4 bases from J; bases unmatched to any gene: 10. This CDR3 is 16 amino acids long. Germline lookup yields CDR1 MDHEN and CDR2 SYDVKM. The DNA of the CDR3 is TGTGCCAGCAGTCCCCCGACAGGGGGCGACGGCTATGGCTACACCTTC. Protein: CASSPPTGGDGYGYTF.

The CDR3 DNA sequence: TGTGCCAGCAGCCGGACAGGGGGCGGAGAAAAACTGTTTTTT. Translating gives CASSRTGGGEKLFF. The rearrangement links TRBV3-1 (or the pseudogene TRBV3-2) to TRBJ1-4, with TRBD1 matching 11 bases. V lost 4 bases and J lost 8; bases outside the gene matches: 3. The CDR3 is 14 residues long. CDR1 is LGHDT and CDR2 is YNNKEL in the germline V gene (reference sequence).

The chain has TRBV7-2 and TRBJ1-5, with 7 nucleotides matching TRBD1. J gave up 4 bases and V 2 bases, and 11 bases lay outside the gene matches. There are 17 residues in the CDR3. Germline lookup yields CDR1 SGHTA and CDR2 FQGNSA. CDR3 in amino acids: CASSLRPQGRGNQPQHF. The CDR3 coding sequence is TGTGCCAGCAGCTTAAGGCCACAGGGGCGGGGGAATCAGCCCCAGCATTTT.

V usage is TRBV6-2 or TRBV6-3 and J usage is TRBJ2-2; D remains ambiguous. Germline V gene sequence: CDR1 MNHEY, CDR2 SVGEGT. The V and J ends lost 5 bases and 8 bases respectively, with 12 bases between them. The CDR3 spans 13 residues. Here the CDR3 reads CASSTFPGGELFF. CDR3 DNA: TGTGCCAGCAGTACTTTCCCTGGGGGGGAGCTGTTTTTT.

V is TRBV12-3 or TRBV12-4 and J is TRBJ1-1; weak D call: TRBD1 (5 bases). V was clipped by 3 bases and J by 11 bases, with 16 bases between them. The CDR3 contains 13 residues. CDR3 nucleotide sequence: TGTGCCAGCAGTTTTGGGGGGGGGTTTCTGGCTTTCTTT. The encoded protein is CASSFGGGFLAFF.

This chain connects TRBV19 to TRBJ1-2; D may be TRBD1 (6 bases). V lost 5 bases, J lost 4 bases, and 17 bases lay in between. Germline assignment: CDR1 LNHDA and CDR2 SQIVND (reference sequence). This CDR3 is built from 15 residues. The CDR3 region has the DNA TGTGCCAGTAGTGTCCCCGGGGGCTCTCTCTATGGCTACACCTTC. Amino acid sequence: CASSVPGGSLYGYTF.